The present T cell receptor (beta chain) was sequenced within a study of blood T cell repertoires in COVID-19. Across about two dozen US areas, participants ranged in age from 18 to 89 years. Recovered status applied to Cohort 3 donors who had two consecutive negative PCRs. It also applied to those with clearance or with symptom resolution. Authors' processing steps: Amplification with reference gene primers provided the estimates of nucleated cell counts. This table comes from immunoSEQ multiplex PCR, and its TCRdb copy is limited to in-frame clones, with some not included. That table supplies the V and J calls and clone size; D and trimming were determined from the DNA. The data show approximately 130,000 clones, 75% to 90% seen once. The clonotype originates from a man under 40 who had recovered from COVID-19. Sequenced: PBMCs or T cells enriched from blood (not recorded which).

CDR3 region: CASSYRRVDTEAFF. The CDR3 region has the DNA TGTGCCAGCAGCTATCGGAGAGTTGATACTGAAGCTTTCTTT. The chain uses TRBV7-2 and TRBJ1-1; D is ambiguous. This CDR3 spans 14 amino acids. Deletions cut 4 bases from V and 5 bases from J, with 14 bases between. CDR1 and CDR2 (germline): SGHTA, FQGNSA.